These 12 T cell receptor beta chains came from one sample sequenced in a study of T-cell memory formation after mild COVID-19 (TCRdb year 2021). The receptor library was made with 5' RACE. Sequencing used an Illumina NovaSeq 6000. TCRdb passed the public sequencing reads through fastp at Q25 and MiXCR, retaining productive beta sequences. Merged by CDR3 protein, the rows form single entries marked with the most common genes and DNA. Within this sample are roughly 380,000 distinct CDR3 sequences, with 28% of them counted one time only. The ten largest clones capture roughly 12% of the sample. The sample taken for sequencing was PBMCs or a T cell subset sorted from them (not recorded which). These receptors came from an adult woman who had mild COVID-19 (a few samples of this study predate the infection). The sample titles of this study are shuffled in the database, so cell type and time point are left out; the donor was told from shared clones.

This clonotype has more than one count but fewer than ten. CDR3 in amino acids: CASSSVGGPNEQFF. CDR3 DNA sequence: TGCGCCAGCAGCTCAGTGGGAGGGCCCAATGAGCAGTTCTTC. The chain combines TRBV5-1 with TRBJ2-1; 7 bases are shared with TRBD2. Unmatched junction bases numbered 6, after V lost 3 bases and J lost 6 bases. Germline V gene lookup returns CDR1 SGHRS and CDR2 YFSETQ. The CDR3 is 14 amino acids.

This clonotype was seen only a few times. The gene calls are TRBV6-6 and TRBJ2-3; D possibly corresponds to TRBD1 (6 bases). V was pared by 7 bases and J by 0 bases, with 8 bases between. There are 13 residues in the CDR3. The germline V gene encodes CDR1 MNHNY and CDR2 SVGAGI (reference sequence). The CDR3 region has the DNA TGTGCCAGCAACGGACAGAGCACAGATACGCAGTATTTT. It translates to CASNGQSTDTQYF.

J is TRBJ2-2 and V is TRBV7-9; unclear D gene. The CDR3 has 14 residues. Germline-derived CDR1 and CDR2 are SEHNR and FQNEAQ (reference sequence). Trimming shortened V by 4 bases and J by 4 bases, and 10 bases separated the two germline ends. CDR3 nucleotides: TGTGCCAGCAGCTGGGTGGGCGTCACCGGGGAGCTGTTTTTT. It is translated as CASSWVGVTGELFF.

There are a few counts of this clonotype. The rearrangement links TRBV12-3 or TRBV12-4 to TRBJ2-3, with D unresolved. The CDR3 consists of 15 residues. Trimming removed 5 bases from V and 0 bases from J, with 12 bases in between. The CDR3 DNA reads as TGTGCCAGCAGTATTCAGATCGGGAGCACAGATACGCAGTATTTT. It translates to CASSIQIGSTDTQYF.

Only a few counts were recorded for this clonotype. The chain joins TRBV10-3 to TRBJ1-2, with D maybe TRBD1 (5 bases). CDR1 is ENHRY, CDR2 SYGVKD, per germline. The V end lost 4 bases, the J end lost 3 bases, and 9 bases lay between the germline ends. The CDR3 extends over 13 amino acids. CDR3 bases: TGTGCCATCAGTGCCGAGGGGCACTATGGCTACACCTTC. It encodes CAISAEGHYGYTF.

A note on this clonotype: One end of the junction is discordant with germline, which a read error may explain. The V and J genes are TRBV7-7 and TRBJ2-2, with D uncertain. The germline V gene encodes CDR1 SSHAT and CDR2 FNYEAQ (reference sequence). The CDR3 runs to 13 residues. CDR3 bases: TGTGCTAGCAGCCCAGAAGGGACCGGGGAGCTGTTTTTT. As protein: CASSPEGTGELFF.

The table lists this clonotype with a few counts. The chain joins TRBV2 to TRBJ2-7; 8 nucleotides match TRBD1. Germline CDR1 is SNHLY and CDR2 is FYNNEI. V dropped 6 bases and J dropped 2; count of bases not matched to a gene: 3. The length of the CDR3 is 13 residues. DNA for the CDR3: TGTGCCAGCAGGGACAGGGCCGCCTACGAGCAGTACTTC. Translated: CASRDRAAYEQYF.

V usage is TRBV20-1 and J usage is TRBJ1-1; tentative D call: TRBD1 (5 bases). V dropped 3 bases and J dropped 4 bases, with 12 bases sitting between them. Germline V gene lookup returns CDR1 DFQATT and CDR2 SNEGSKA (reference sequence). The CDR3 totals 13 residues. The CDR3 loop is CSASAGLGTEAFF. The CDR3, as DNA: TGCAGTGCTAGTGCGGGGCTGGGCACTGAAGCTTTCTTT.

This chain connects TRBV7-9 to TRBJ2-7; D is unresolved. The length of the CDR3 is 13 residues. The V gene lost 5 bases and the J gene lost 2 bases, with 10 bases spanning the gap. CDR1 SEHNR and CDR2 FQNEAQ come from the germline V gene (reference sequence). The CDR3 sequence: CASSPLFAYEQYF. CDR3 nucleotide sequence: TGTGCCAGCAGCCCCCTCTTTGCCTACGAGCAGTACTTC. Combining the CDR3 with reference TRBV7-9 and TRBJ2-7 gives the whole variable domain DTGVSQNPRHKITKRGQNVTFRCDPISEHNRLYWYRQTLGQGPEFLTYFQNEAQLEKSRLLSDRFSAERPKGSFSTLEIQRTEQGDSAMYLCASSPLFAYEQYFGPGTRLTVT.

This clonotype was counted only a few times. V and J are TRBV7-9 and TRBJ2-1; D gene unclear. This CDR3 comprises 15 residues. Germline-derived CDR1 and CDR2 are SEHNR and FQNEAQ (reference sequence). The V end was cut by 5 bases, the J end by 5 bases, with 16 bases between. The CDR3 nucleotides read TGTGCCAGCAGCCCTCGTAACGGCCGGGACAATGAGCAGTTCTTC. Translating it yields CASSPRNGRDNEQFF.

V is TRBV3-1 and J is TRBJ2-7; 9 bases line up with TRBD2. There are 15 residues in the CDR3. V was clipped by 1 base and J by 2 bases; unmatched bases: 3. Germline V gives CDR1 LGHDT, CDR2 YNNKEL (reference sequence). DNA of the CDR3: TGTGCCAGCAGCCAAGGCGGGAGGGGAACCTACGAGCAGTACTTC. This codes for CASSQGGRGTYEQYF.

This clonotype was seen many times. V and J are TRBV5-1 and TRBJ1-2; D is unresolved. In germline, CDR1 is SGHRS, CDR2 YFSETQ. This CDR3 contains 14 residues. The V and J ends lost 0 bases and 4 bases respectively, with 10 bases between them. The CDR3 bases are TGCGCCAGCAGCTTGGGCGGACCCGGCTATGGCTACACCTTC. This codes for CASSLGGPGYGYTF.